Below, 15 T cell receptor beta chains from the same sample are listed, as sequenced in a study of tumor-infiltrating lymphocytes in glioblastoma multiforme. Multiple V-beta primers and a C-beta primer amplified TCRB from RNA. Each CDR3 protein is one row after TCRdb ran MiXCR on the multiplex PCR reads. The sample has about 9,600 distinct CDR3 sequences, 67% seen once. Sequencing was carried out using brain tumor tissue. All receptors come from a male donor with glioblastoma.

Comment on this clonotype: The conserved phenylalanine or tryptophan is not found at the CDR3 terminus, so this likely reflects a read error. No DNA is shown, since the ends of the CDR3 on it are uncertain; the CDR3 is the one TCRdb lists. The rearrangement uses TRBV29-1 and TRBJ2-1; the table's TRBD1 call for D was not verified on the DNA. Germline V gene lookup returns CDR1 SQVTM and CDR2 ANQGSEA. The CDR3 is 14 residues long, counting both termini. The CDR3 sequence: CIVGGRQGGNEPFI.

This clonotype is a singleton in its sample. V is TRBV11-3 and J is TRBJ2-1; 10 bases are a match to TRBD2. Germline values: CDR1 SGHNT, CDR2 YENEEA. The V segment lost 3 bases and the J segment 9 bases; nucleotides outside the gene matches: 8. There are 15 residues in the CDR3. CDR3 sequence (DNA): TGTGCCAGCAGCTTGCAGCGGGAGGGATTCCGTGAGCAGTTCTTC. Translation gives CASSLQREGFREQFF.

V and J are TRBV12-3 or TRBV12-4 and TRBJ2-1; no firm D call. V lost 8 bases to trimming and J lost 5 bases, with 4 bases between them. The CDR3 has 10 residues. The CDR3 DNA follows: TGTGCCAGCGGGGACAATGAGCAGTTCTTC. Protein: CASGDNEQFF.

A remark on this clonotype: No conserved phenylalanine or tryptophan is present at the end of the CDR3, so a read error is the likely explanation. The DNA for the CDR3 is TGTGCCAGCAATTACTCGAACCCGAGACTACCTAACACCGGGGAGCTGTTTTTG. Amino acids: CASNYSNPRLPNTGELFL. The genes are TRBV6-5 and TRBJ2-2; a possible D gene is TRBD2 (5 bases). CDR1 and CDR2 from the germline V gene are MNHEY and SVGAGI. This CDR3 is 18 amino acids long.

Concerning this clonotype itself: One end of the junction is discordant with germline, which a read error may explain. This chain links TRBV20-1 with TRBJ2-7; TRBD1 matches 7 bases. The CDR3 runs to 13 residues. CDR1 DFQATT and CDR2 SNEGSKA come from the germline V gene (reference sequence). The CDR3 loop reads CSAKGQADYDQYF. The CDR3, as DNA: TGCAGTGCTAAAGGACAGGCTGATTACGATCAGTACTTC.

This chain connects TRBV4-1 to TRBJ2-3; D call uncertain. Trimming removed 0 bases from V and 0 bases from J, with 4 bases in between. The CDR3 has 14 residues. Germline CDR1 is MGHRA and CDR2 is YSYEKL. CDR3 in DNA: TGCGCCAGCAGCCAAGATCCCAGCACAGATACGCAGTATTTT. The encoded protein is CASSQDPSTDTQYF.

This clonotype was seen just once. A read error may produce the germline difference seen at one junction end. The V call is TRBV4-2, the J call TRBJ1-3; a possible D gene is TRBD1 (6 bases). Germline CDR1 and CDR2: LGHNA and YNFKEQ. The CDR3 sequence is 15 residues long. The CDR3 protein is CASSQDGGTGNIIHF. For the CDR3, the DNA is TGTGCCAGCAGCCAAGATGGGGGCACTGGAAACATCATACATTTT.

This clonotype showed up just once. Given the absence of the conserved phenylalanine or tryptophan at the CDR3 end, a read error is likely. It is unclear where the CDR3 begins or ends on the DNA, so no DNA is shown, and the CDR3 is as TCRdb lists it. The chain joins TRBV11-2 to TRBJ2-5. In germline, CDR1 is SGHAT, CDR2 FQNNGV. Including both end residues, the CDR3 is 12 amino acids long. The CDR3 reads CASSQCGETQYS.

As regards this clonotype: As the CDR3 is not closed by the conserved phenylalanine or tryptophan, this likely results from a read error. This rearrangement joins TRBV4-1 to TRBJ2-1; TRBD2 matches 9 bases. Germline CDR1 is MGHRA and CDR2 is YSYEKL. The CDR3 totals 18 residues. The CDR3 coding sequence is TGTGCCAGCAGCCAAGAAGCAGGTGGCGGGAGGGGCTACAATGAGCAGTTCTCC. Its protein is CASSQEAGGGRGYNEQFS.

For this clonotype: A read error may account for a junction end that differs from germline. The chain carries TRBV10-1 and TRBJ2-2, with D possibly TRBD2 on 7 matching bases. Germline CDR1 reads WNHNN; CDR2 reads SYGVQD (reference sequence). The CDR3 length is 11 residues. As DNA, the CDR3 is TGCGCCGGCGGGGGCACCGGGGAGATGTTTTTT. Its translation is CAGGGTGEMFF.

This chain joins TRBV11-3 and TRBJ1-2; D gene unclear. The ends were cut back, 2 bases at V and 8 bases at J, with 12 bases in the middle. The CDR3 has 13 amino acids. Germline CDR1 SGHNT, CDR2 YENEEA. The CDR3 coding sequence is TGTGCCAGCAGCTTAAAGCGTCGACGCGGCTACACCTTC. This codes for CASSLKRRRGYTF. Complete variable domain (other parts from reference TRBV11-3 and TRBJ1-2): EAGVVQSPRYKIIEKKQPVAFWCNPISGHNTLYWYLQNLGQGPELLIRYENEEAVDDSQLPKDRFSAERLKGVDSTLKIQPAELGDSAVYLCASSLKRRRGYTFGSGTRLTVV.

V gene TRBV4-1 combines with J gene TRBJ2-7; the match to TRBD2 covers 8 bases. This CDR3 spans 16 amino acids. The germline V gene encodes CDR1 MGHRA and CDR2 YSYEKL. Germline trimming cut 5 bases from V and 4 bases from J; bases unmatched to any gene: 13. The CDR3 DNA sequence: TGCGCCAGCAGCATCGACGGAACTAGCGGAAGGTACGAGCAGTACTTC. It yields the protein CASSIDGTSGRYEQYF.

For this clonotype: Relative to the germline gene, one junction end is altered; a read error may explain this. This sequence joins TRBV11-3 and TRBJ2-1, with D possibly TRBD2 on 5 matching bases. Looked up from germline, CDR1 is SGHNT and CDR2 is YENEEA. There are 13 residues in the CDR3. CDR3 amino acids: CACSLAVQREQFF. CDR3 DNA sequence: TGTGCCTGCAGCTTAGCCGTCCAGCGGGAGCAGTTCTTC.

As concerns this clonotype: Its ends do not fully match the called genes, so a read error is possible. The V and J genes are TRBV5-1 and TRBJ2-7; 8 nucleotides agree with TRBD1. Germline V gene lookup returns CDR1 SGHRS and CDR2 YFSETQ. The CDR3 length is 16 residues. Here the CDR3 DNA reads TGCCCCAGCAGCTTGGAGGGACAGGCATCTTCCTACGAGCAGTACTTC. Its translation: CPSSLEGQASSYEQYF.

Points on this clonotype: One junction end does not reproduce the germline sequence, and a read error may be involved. The chain recombines TRBV11-1 with TRBJ2-2, with D perhaps given as TRBD1 or TRBD2 (5 bases each). This CDR3 comprises 16 residues. CDR1 and CDR2 from the germline V gene are SGHAT and FQDESV (reference sequence). The CDR3 loop is CASSPGGGGNTGELFF. CDR3 nucleotides: TGTGCAAGCAGCCCAGGTGGTGGGGGAAACACCGGGGAGCTGTTTTTT.